The 14 T cell receptor beta chains in this list originate from one sample, sequenced in a study of T cell responses to AZD1222 COVID-19 vaccine (dated by TCRdb to 2020 to 2023). Library creation used the immunoSEQ multiplex PCR assay. TCRdb mirrors the immuneACCESS table, restricted to in-frame sequences. Some clones are absent from its copies; in checked studies, under half trace to an unresolved V gene, and the reason for the others is unknown. The table for this sample lists 150,000 to 250,000 clones; approximately 93% of them were counted only once. Jointly, the top ten make up under 4% of the sample. Per the publication, the time point label means: about 28 days (+/-7) after the second vaccine dose. Material: peripheral blood, obtained 28 days after the second AZD1222 dose. The source of these receptors is an adult who received the AZD1222 COVID-19 vaccine.

The chain couples TRBV27 to TRBJ2-3; unclear D gene. Germline-derived CDR1 and CDR2 are MNHEY and SMNVEV (reference sequence). V lost 6 bases and J lost 3, with 7 bases in between. The CDR3 runs to 12 residues. The CDR3 DNA sequence: TGTGCCAGCAGCCACCGGACAGATACGCAGTATTTT. Encoded protein: CASSHRTDTQYF.

The rearrangement links TRBV5-1 to TRBJ2-1; 7 nucleotides align to TRBD2. Germline V CDR1 and CDR2: SGHRS, YFSETQ. V shed 3 bases and J 8 bases; nucleotides not matched to a gene: 11. The CDR3 runs 15 residues. The CDR3: CASSYGRERGDEQFF. The CDR3 bases are TGCGCCAGCAGCTATGGACGGGAGCGGGGCGATGAGCAGTTCTTC.

The rearrangement uses TRBV5-3 and TRBJ2-2; 8 bases map to TRBD1. TRBV5-3 is flagged as an ORF with uncertain function. CDR3 size: 15 residues. V shed 0 bases, J shed 7 bases, and the junction held 5 bases outside the gene matches. The CDR3, as DNA: TGTGCCAGAAGCTTGGCACAGGGGGAAAACGGGGAGCTGTTTTTT. It is translated as CARSLAQGENGELFF.

V gene TRBV6-2 or TRBV6-3 combines with J gene TRBJ2-7; 10 bases map to TRBD2. The germline V gene has CDR1 MNHEY and CDR2 SVGEGT. The CDR3 runs to 15 residues. J was trimmed by 2 bases and V by 2 bases; bases with no gene match: 3. The CDR3 region has the DNA TGTGCCAGCAGTTACCCAGCGGGAGGGGCCTACGAGCAGTACTTC. Translating it yields CASSYPAGGAYEQYF.

The chain is built from TRBV28 and TRBJ1-2; 8 bases fit TRBD1. This CDR3 contains 14 residues. The germline V gene encodes CDR1 MDHEN and CDR2 SYDVKM. V lost 2 bases and J lost 6; bases outside the gene matches: 5. The CDR3 here is CASSLGGQGNGYTF. The DNA for the CDR3 is TGTGCCAGCAGTTTAGGTGGACAGGGTAATGGCTACACCTTC.

The J gene is TRBJ2-4, the V gene TRBV21-1; the table names TRBD2, a call not compared with the DNA. TRBV21-1 has pseudogene status. The CDR3 has 15 amino acids. CDR3 bases: TGTGCCAGCAGTTTTCCTAGGCAGGTCGGGGACATTCAGTACTTC. As protein: CASSFPRQVGDIQYF.

This chain uses TRBV9 with TRBJ2-2, with 11 bases lining up with TRBD2. The CDR3 contains 15 residues. Germline V gene sequence: CDR1 SGDLS, CDR2 YYNGEE. Trimming removed 3 bases from V and 4 bases from J; junction bases left unmatched: 2. The CDR3 here is CASSGTSGSTGELFF. Here the CDR3 DNA reads TGTGCCAGCAGCGGAACTAGCGGGAGCACCGGGGAGCTGTTTTTT.

This clone came up once. The chain uses TRBV11-2 and TRBJ2-2; TRBD1 aligns across 8 bases. The CDR3 sequence is 15 residues long. Germline V lookup: CDR1 SGHAT, CDR2 FQNNGV. V lost 5 bases to trimming and J lost 4 bases; unmatched junction nucleotides: 6. The CDR3 nucleotides are TGTGCCAGCAGCCAACTTCAGGGGGCCACCGGGGAGCTGTTTTTT. Translated, it gives CASSQLQGATGELFF.

V gene TRBV19 combines with J gene TRBJ1-1; no firm D call. Per germline, CDR1 LNHDA and CDR2 SQIVND (reference sequence). The CDR3 contains 16 residues. Trimming stripped 1 base from V and 0 bases from J, with 12 bases between. CDR3 nucleotides: TGTGCCAGTAGTATAGTGGTCGTCGGCATGAACACTGAAGCTTTCTTT. Translated, it gives CASSIVVVGMNTEAFF.

This sequence joins TRBV28 and TRBJ1-2; D gene unclear. This CDR3 spans 16 amino acids. CDR1 is MDHEN, CDR2 SYDVKM, per germline. Trimming pared 1 base from V and 6 bases from J, leaving 18 bases between. The CDR3 DNA reads TGTGCCAGCAGTTTATCTCCTAACCGGGTAACCCATGGCTACACCTTC. This sequence encodes CASSLSPNRVTHGYTF.

The chain recombines TRBV6-5 with TRBJ2-7; 11 positions match TRBD2. The J segment lost 10 bases and the V segment lost 4 bases, leaving 6 bases of the junction unmatched. Germline lookup yields CDR1 MNHEY and CDR2 SVGAGI. The CDR3 loop spans 13 amino acids. The CDR3: CASSFPGLAVQYF. DNA for the CDR3: TGTGCCAGCAGTTTCCCGGGACTAGCGGTACAGTACTTC.

This chain links TRBV2 with TRBJ1-5; 7 bases align to TRBD1. The CDR3 has 15 residues. Germline V gives CDR1 SNHLY, CDR2 FYNNEI. Trimming at V came to 5 bases and at J to 0 bases, leaving 4 bases not matched to a gene. CDR3 sequence: CASSRTGYSNQPQHF. DNA for the CDR3: TGTGCCAGCAGTCGGACAGGATATAGCAATCAGCCCCAGCATTTT. The whole variable domain, remainder taken from reference TRBV2 and TRBJ1-5, is EPEVTQTPSHQVTQMGQEVILRCVPISNHLYFYWYRQILGQKVEFLVSFYNNEISEKSEIFDDQFSVERPDGSNFTLKIRSTKLEDSAMYFCASSRTGYSNQPQHFGDGTRLSIL.

This chain joins TRBV5-1 and TRBJ1-6; D remains ambiguous. CDR3 size: 15 residues. Germline assignment: CDR1 SGHRS and CDR2 YFSETQ. V was clipped by 0 bases and J by 8 bases, with 12 bases between them. The CDR3 DNA reads as TGCGCCAGCAGCTTGGCTGGGTATTCAGATTCACCCCTCCACTTT. Its translation is CASSLAGYSDSPLHF. The full variable domain, its missing parts supplied by reference TRBV5-1 and TRBJ1-6, is KAGVTQTPRYLIKTRGQQVTLSCSPISGHRSVSWYQQTPGQGLQFLFEYFSETQRNKGNFPGRFSGRQFSNSRSEMNVSTLELGDSALYLCASSLAGYSDSPLHFGNGTRLTVT.

This clone is a singleton in its sample. The V call is TRBV11-2, the J call TRBJ1-2; no definite D call. Deletions cut 0 bases from V and 8 bases from J, with 19 bases between. The CDR3 is 16 residues long. CDR1 SGHAT and CDR2 FQNNGV come from the germline V gene. This CDR3 is CASSLDRMAPAGGYTF. In DNA form, the CDR3 reads TGTGCCAGCAGCTTAGATCGTATGGCCCCGGCCGGCGGCTACACCTTC. The full variable domain, its missing parts supplied by reference TRBV11-2 and TRBJ1-2, is EAGVAQSPRYKIIEKRQSVAFWCNPISGHATLYWYQQILGQGPKLLIQFQNNGVVDDSQLPKDRFSAERLKGVDSTLKIQPAKLEDSAVYLCASSLDRMAPAGGYTFGSGTRLTVV.